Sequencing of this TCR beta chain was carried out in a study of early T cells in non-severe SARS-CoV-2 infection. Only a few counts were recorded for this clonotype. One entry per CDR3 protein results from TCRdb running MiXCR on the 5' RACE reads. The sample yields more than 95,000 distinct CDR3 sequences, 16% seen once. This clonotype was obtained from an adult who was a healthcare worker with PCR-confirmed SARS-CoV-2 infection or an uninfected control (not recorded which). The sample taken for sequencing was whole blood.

The CDR3 protein is CASSPPTGYEQYF. DNA for the CDR3: TGTGCCAGCTCACCACCTACGGGCTACGAGCAGTACTTC. The chain links TRBV18 to TRBJ2-7; D unresolved. The V and J ends lost 0 bases and 3 bases respectively, with 6 bases between them. The CDR3 is made up of 13 amino acids. Looked up from germline, CDR1 is KGHSH and CDR2 is LQKENI. The whole variable domain, remainder taken from reference TRBV18 and TRBJ2-7, is NAGVMQNPRHLVRRRGQEARLRCSPMKGHSHVYWYRQLPEEGLKFMVYLQKENIIDESGMPKERFSAEFPKEGPSILRIQQVVRGDSAAYFCASSPPTGYEQYFGPGTRLTVT.